This T cell receptor (beta chain) was recovered during a study of T cell repertoires in cytomegalovirus infection. This clonotype was observed many times. Its specificity is not known. Study-wide points: In two of eight donors, the top clonotype was HLA-C-restricted CMV-specific.

Via MiXCR, TCRdb re-called the reads, giving one row per CDR3 protein. The sample holds 200,000 to 300,000 distinct CDR3 sequences, 9% to 15% seen once. Trimming stripped 7 bases from V and 0 bases from J, with 9 bases between. Germline lookup yields CDR1 SGHTA and CDR2 FQGNSA. This CDR3 contains 14 residues. V and J are TRBV7-2 and TRBJ2-2, with D possibly matching TRBD1 (6 bases). This receptor was obtained from a human donor in good health (CMV status not recorded). Some clones in this sample may be carry-over from other donors' samples. The source material was PBMCs. For the CDR3, the DNA is TGTGCCAGCACTGGGGGCCCGAACACCGGGGAGCTGTTTTTT. This encodes CASTGGPNTGELFF.